This T cell receptor (beta chain) originates from a study of PD-1 blockade in classical Hodgkin lymphoma. V was clipped by 1 base and J by 1 base; unmatched bases: 7. The germline V gene encodes CDR1 SGHAT and CDR2 FQDESV (reference sequence). This CDR3 spans 16 amino acids. As to time point: newly diagnosed, previously untreated cHL patient sample. The authors compared against newly diagnosed, untreated classical Hodgkin lymphoma PBMCs. Regarding the study as a whole: Newly diagnosed patients reportedly had lower baseline TCR diversity than healthy donors.

In regard to this clone: The target antigen is unknown.

Sequencing was performed with immunoSEQ multiplex PCR; in TCRdb, only in-frame clones are kept and a portion is missing. In the table there are some 27,000 clones, roughly nine tenths of which are singletons. This clonotype originated in a human donor with classical Hodgkin lymphoma. The sample consisted of peripheral blood mononuclear cells (PBMCs). The rearrangement uses TRBV11-1 and TRBJ2-7; 7 positions agree with TRBD2. The CDR3 coding sequence is TGTGCCAGCAGCTTAGGGTACAGCGGGATTTCCTACGAGCAGTACTTC. This sequence encodes CASSLGYSGISYEQYF.